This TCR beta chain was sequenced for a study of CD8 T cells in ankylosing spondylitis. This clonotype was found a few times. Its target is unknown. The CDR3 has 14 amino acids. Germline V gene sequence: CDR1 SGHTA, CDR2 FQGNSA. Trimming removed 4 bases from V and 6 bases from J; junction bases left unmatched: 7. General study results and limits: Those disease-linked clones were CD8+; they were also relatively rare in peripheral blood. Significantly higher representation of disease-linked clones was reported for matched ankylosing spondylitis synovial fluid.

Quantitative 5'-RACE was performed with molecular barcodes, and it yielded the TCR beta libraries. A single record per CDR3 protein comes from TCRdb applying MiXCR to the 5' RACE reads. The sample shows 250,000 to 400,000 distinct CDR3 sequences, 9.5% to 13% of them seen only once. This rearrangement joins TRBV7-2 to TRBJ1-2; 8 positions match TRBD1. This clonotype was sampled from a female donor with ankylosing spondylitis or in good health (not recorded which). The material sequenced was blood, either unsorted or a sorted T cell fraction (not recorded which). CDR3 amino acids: CASSSRTGTNGYTF. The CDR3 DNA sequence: TGTGCCAGCAGCTCCCGGACAGGGACAAATGGCTACACCTTC.